This entry is about one T cell receptor beta chain. Its antigen remains unidentified. Within one base of it there is no much larger clone, and no base qualities were kept. V is clipped by 3 bases and J by 1 base, and the sequence between their germline boundaries is 6 bases long. Including the terminal cysteine and phenylalanine, the CDR3 comprises 13 residues. Only the CDR3 DNA is retained, 39 bases long and in frame from the first base. The germline V gene gives CDR1 as MDHEN and CDR2 as SYDVKM. Using the deep immunoSEQ assay, TCR CDR3 regions were amplified from genomic DNA by multiplex PCR. Extracted genomic DNA from each cell subset was spread evenly across all wells of several immunoSEQ 96-well plates, with each plate serving as a replicate. For sorted subsets, roughly 200 ng of genomic DNA, equivalent to roughly 30,000 T cell genomes, went into each replicate PCR. Purified libraries were measured with a Qubit 3.0 fluorometer, size-checked on a Bioanalyzer 2100, and measured again with the KAPA Library Quantification kit. Each immunoSEQ 96-well plate was sequenced on its own single-read 150-cycle Illumina NextSeq 550 flow cell. From the authors' description of their analysis: The immunoSEQ output contained only junctional sequences without quality scores, so filtering could not match that applied to full-length reads. Sequences were annotated with PyIR, a Python wrapper for IgBLAST v1.9, and V/J genes and CDR3 were assigned using IMGT germline references. Reads were filtered out if the reads had weak V/J assignments (E-value above 1e-6), no CDR3, stop codons, out-of-frame junctions, or ambiguous translated residues. V3J clonotypes were defined as sequences sharing the same inferred V gene, J gene, and CDR3 amino acid sequence. To compute the percentage overlap between repertoires, the number of shared unique clonotypes was divided by the size of the smaller repertoire. RTK rarefaction, the Chao1 estimator, and Recon v2.1 estimates of unobserved clonotypes were used to assess repertoire richness. OLGA was used to compute generation probabilities for all TCRbeta clonotypes that the gDNA method yielded from a handful of donors. This immuneACCESS table, as held by TCRdb, lists in-frame sequences with V and J called but not all clones. Of the missing ones, under half trace to an unresolved V gene in checked studies; the others have no known cause. The D gene and trimming were derived from the DNA, and the V and J assignments and clone size from that table. This sample lists about 580,000 clones; 95% to 98% were detected once. The ten largest clones add up to more than 0.3% of the sample.

The data stem from a study of shared clonotypes between healthy human individuals (dated by TCRdb to 2018 to 2020). About the investigation overall: A couple of women and a few men aged 18 to 49 years were included in the cohort. Per donor, three plates each were used for CD4 naive and CD4 memory, two for CD8 naive, and one for CD8 memory. The study deeply sequenced blood TCR repertoires of five healthy adults to estimate repertoire size and the extent of clonotype sharing between individuals. Libraries were prepared and TCR repertoires were sequenced by different laboratories using diverse techniques, in order to increase sequencing depth and limit assay-specific biases. Per donor, leukapheresis produced somewhere between about 0.94 and 8.9 billion PBMCs.

CD8 naive samples were obtained by positive selection for CCR7 among CD45RO-negative cells, yielding a CD45RA+CCR7+ population from which TemRA cells were excluded. The donors were healthy, HIV-negative adults with no recently reported acute infections or vaccinations. Every donor was a Caucasian adult living in Nashville, Tennessee, USA. Blood was obtained by leukapheresis, after which PBMCs were separated by Ficoll-Histopaque density gradient centrifugation and cryopreserved in liquid nitrogen vapor phase. Purity and quantity of every magnetically sorted T cell population were checked by analytical flow cytometry. Genomic DNA was isolated from each sorted fraction and quantified by UV absorbance on a Nanodrop 2000c. Study-level results and caveats: Sampling was limited to blood, and TCR repertoires in tissue likely differ from TCR repertoires in blood. Clonotypes shared by all four sorted-subset donors showed higher generation probabilities than non-shared clonotypes. Naive subsets generally had larger estimated clonotype richness than memory subsets. Pairwise subsampling indicated that sequencing depth was expected to affect the degree of clonotype sharing among donors. When several donors were compared, the shared fraction of clonotypes was about 5% for naive CD4, 3.5% for naive CD8, roughly 2.3% for memory CD4, and less than 0.5% for memory CD8. Even with the large sequencing depth, rarefaction of the sorted-subset datasets indicated that sequencing was incomplete. The small number of donors limited the genetic and exposure-history diversity represented.

This receptor was obtained from a man aged 30 to 45 in good health. Sequencing used naive CD8+ T cells sorted from blood. The cell subset or site label corresponds to: CD45RA+CCR7+. The chain couples TRBV28 to TRBJ1-1, with no confidently assigned D gene. The CDR3 region: CASSFLTNTEAFF. The DNA sequence reads TGTGCCAGCAGTTTTTTGACGAACACTGAAGCTTTCTTT.